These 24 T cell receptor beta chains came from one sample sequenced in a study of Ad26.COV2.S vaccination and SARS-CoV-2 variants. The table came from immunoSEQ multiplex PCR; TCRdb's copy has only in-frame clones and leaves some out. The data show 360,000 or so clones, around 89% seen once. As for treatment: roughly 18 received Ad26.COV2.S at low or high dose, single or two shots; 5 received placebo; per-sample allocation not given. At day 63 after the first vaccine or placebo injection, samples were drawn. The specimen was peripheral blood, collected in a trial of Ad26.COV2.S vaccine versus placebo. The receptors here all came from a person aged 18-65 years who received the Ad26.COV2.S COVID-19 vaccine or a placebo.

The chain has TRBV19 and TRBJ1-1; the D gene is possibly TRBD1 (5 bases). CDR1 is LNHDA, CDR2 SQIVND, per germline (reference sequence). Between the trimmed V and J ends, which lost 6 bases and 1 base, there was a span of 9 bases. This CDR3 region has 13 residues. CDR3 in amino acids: CASRDTSNTEAFF. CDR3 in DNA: TGTGCCAGTAGGGACACCTCGAACACTGAAGCTTTCTTT.

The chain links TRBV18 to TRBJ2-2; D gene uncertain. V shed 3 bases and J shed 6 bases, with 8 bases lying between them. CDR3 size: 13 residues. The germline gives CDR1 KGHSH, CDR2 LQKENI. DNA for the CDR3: TGTGCCAGCTCACCCCTTGGTGCCGGGGAGCTGTTTTTT. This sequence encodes CASSPLGAGELFF.

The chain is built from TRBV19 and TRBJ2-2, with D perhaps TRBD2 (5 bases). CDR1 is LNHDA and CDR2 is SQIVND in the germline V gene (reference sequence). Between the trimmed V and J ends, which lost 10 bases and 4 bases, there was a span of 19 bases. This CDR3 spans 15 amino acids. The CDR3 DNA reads TGTGCCACCTTGCCGGGATTTACAGCCACCGGGGAGCTGTTTTTT. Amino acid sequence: CATLPGFTATGELFF. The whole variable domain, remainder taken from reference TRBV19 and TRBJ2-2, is DGGITQSPKYLFRKEGQNVTLSCEQNLNHDAMYWYRQDPGQGLRLIYYSQIVNDFQKGDIAEGYSVSREKKESFPLTVTSAQKNPTAFYLCATLPGFTATGELFFGEGSRLTVL.

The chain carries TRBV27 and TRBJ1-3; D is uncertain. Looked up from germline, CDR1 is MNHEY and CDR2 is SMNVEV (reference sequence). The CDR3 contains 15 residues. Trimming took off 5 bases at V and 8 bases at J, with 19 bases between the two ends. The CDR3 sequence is CASSKTPGYGDTIYF. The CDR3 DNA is TGTGCCAGCAGTAAGACGCCGGGTTACGGTGACACCATATATTTT.

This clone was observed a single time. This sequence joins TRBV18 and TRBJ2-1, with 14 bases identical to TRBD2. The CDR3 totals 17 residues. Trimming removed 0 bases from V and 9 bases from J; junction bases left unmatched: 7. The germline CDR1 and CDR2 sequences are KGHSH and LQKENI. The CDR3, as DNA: TGTGCCAGCTCACCACCTATGACTAGCGGGAGGGTCGGTGAGCAGTTCTTC. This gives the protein CASSPPMTSGRVGEQFF.

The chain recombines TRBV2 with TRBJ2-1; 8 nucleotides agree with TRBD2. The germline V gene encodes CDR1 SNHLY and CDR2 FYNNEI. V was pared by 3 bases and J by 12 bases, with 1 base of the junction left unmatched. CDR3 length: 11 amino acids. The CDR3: CASSDGLAQFF. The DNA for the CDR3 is TGTGCCAGCAGTGACGGACTAGCGCAGTTCTTC.

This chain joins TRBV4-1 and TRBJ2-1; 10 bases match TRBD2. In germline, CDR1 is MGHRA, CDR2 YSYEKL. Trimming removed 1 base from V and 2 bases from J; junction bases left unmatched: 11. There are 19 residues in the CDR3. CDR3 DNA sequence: TGCGCCAGCAGCCAAGTTCTGATAGCGGGAGGAGGGACCTACAATGAGCAGTTCTTC. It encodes CASSQVLIAGGGTYNEQFF.

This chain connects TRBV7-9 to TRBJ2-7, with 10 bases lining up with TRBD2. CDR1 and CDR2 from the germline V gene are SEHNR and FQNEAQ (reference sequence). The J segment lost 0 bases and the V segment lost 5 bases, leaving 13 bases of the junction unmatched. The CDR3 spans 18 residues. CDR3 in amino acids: CASSKDSPSGRASYEQYF. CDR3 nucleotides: TGTGCCAGCAGCAAAGATAGCCCCAGCGGGAGGGCCTCCTACGAGCAGTACTTC.

DNA of the CDR3: TGTGCCAGCAGTCCCCCGGGACTAGCGGGAACTCAGTTCTTC. Translated, it gives CASSPPGLAGTQFF. This chain joins TRBV6-2 or TRBV6-3 and TRBJ2-1; TRBD2 aligns across 13 bases. V was pared by 5 bases and J by 13 bases, with 8 bases of the junction left unmatched. This CDR3 is 14 amino acids long. The germline V gene has CDR1 MNHEY and CDR2 SVGEGT.

CDR3 nucleotide sequence: TGTGCCAGCAGCTTTAGAGGGGGCGAGGATGGCTACACCTTC. Its protein product is CASSFRGGEDGYTF. The rearrangement uses TRBV7-6 and TRBJ1-2, with TRBD1 matching 7 bases. The CDR3 contains 14 residues. J was trimmed by 6 bases and V by 3 bases; bases with no gene match: 7. CDR1 and CDR2 from the germline V gene are SGHVS and FNYEAQ.

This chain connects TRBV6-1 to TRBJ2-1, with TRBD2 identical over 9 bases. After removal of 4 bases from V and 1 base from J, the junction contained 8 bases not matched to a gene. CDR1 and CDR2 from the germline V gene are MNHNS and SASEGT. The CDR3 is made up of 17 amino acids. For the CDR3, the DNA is TGTGCCAGCAGTGGTAGCGGGAGCCCCGGGTCCTACAATGAGCAGTTCTTC. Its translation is CASSGSGSPGSYNEQFF.

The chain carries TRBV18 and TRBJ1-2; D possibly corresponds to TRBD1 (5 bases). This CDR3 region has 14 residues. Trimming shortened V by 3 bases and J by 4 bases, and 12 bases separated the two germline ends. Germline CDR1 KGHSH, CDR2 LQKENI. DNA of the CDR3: TGTGCCAGCTCACCCTCGAGGGGCGGCTATGGCTACACCTTC. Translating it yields CASSPSRGGYGYTF.

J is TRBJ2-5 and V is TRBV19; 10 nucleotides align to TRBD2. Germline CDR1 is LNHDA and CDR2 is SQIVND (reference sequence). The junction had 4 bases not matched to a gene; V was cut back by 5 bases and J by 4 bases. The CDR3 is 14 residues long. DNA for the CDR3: TGTGCCAGTAGTCCGGGACTAGCGAGAGAGACCCAGTACTTC. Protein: CASSPGLARETQYF.

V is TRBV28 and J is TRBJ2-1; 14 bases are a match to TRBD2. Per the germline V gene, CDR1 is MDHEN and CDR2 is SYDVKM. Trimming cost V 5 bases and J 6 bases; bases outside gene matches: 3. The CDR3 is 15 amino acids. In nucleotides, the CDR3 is TGTGCCAGCAGTCCAGGGACTAGCGGGGGCAATGAGCAGTTCTTC. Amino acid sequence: CASSPGTSGGNEQFF.

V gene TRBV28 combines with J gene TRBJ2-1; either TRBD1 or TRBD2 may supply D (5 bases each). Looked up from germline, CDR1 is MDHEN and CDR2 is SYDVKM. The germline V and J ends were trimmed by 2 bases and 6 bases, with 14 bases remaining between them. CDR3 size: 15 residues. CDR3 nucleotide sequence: TGTGCCAGCAGTTTAAACGGGGCACGGGGCAATGAGCAGTTCTTC. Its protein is CASSLNGARGNEQFF.

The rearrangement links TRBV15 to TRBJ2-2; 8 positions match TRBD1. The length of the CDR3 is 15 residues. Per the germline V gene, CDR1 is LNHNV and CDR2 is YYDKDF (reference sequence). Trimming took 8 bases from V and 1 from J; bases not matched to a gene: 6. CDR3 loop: CATGKGQENTGELFF. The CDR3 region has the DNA TGTGCCACCGGAAAGGGACAGGAGAACACCGGGGAGCTGTTTTTT.

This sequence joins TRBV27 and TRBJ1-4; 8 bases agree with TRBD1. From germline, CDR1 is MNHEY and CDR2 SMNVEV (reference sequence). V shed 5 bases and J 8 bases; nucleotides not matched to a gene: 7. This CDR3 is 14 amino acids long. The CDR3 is CASSPNRGTEKLFF. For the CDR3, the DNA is TGTGCCAGCAGTCCAAACAGGGGGACCGAAAAACTGTTTTTT.

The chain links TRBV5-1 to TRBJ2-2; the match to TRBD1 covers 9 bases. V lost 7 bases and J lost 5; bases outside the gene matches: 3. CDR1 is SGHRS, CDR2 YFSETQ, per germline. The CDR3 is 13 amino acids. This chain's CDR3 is CASGTGSTGELFF. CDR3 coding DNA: TGCGCCAGCGGGACAGGGTCTACCGGGGAGCTGTTTTTT.

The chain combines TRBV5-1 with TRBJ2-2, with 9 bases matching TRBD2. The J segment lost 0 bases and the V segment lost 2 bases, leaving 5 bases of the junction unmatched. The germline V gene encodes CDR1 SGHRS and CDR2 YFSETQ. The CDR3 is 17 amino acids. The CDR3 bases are TGCGCCAGCAGCTTCGGGACTAGCAGTGCGAACACCGGGGAGCTGTTTTTT. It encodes CASSFGTSSANTGELFF.

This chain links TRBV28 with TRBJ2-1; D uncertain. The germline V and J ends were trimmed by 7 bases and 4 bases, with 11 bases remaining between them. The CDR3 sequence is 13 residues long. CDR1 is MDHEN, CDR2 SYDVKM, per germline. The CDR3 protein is CASNPASYNEQFF. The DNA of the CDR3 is TGTGCCAGCAACCCTGCCTCATACAATGAGCAGTTCTTC.

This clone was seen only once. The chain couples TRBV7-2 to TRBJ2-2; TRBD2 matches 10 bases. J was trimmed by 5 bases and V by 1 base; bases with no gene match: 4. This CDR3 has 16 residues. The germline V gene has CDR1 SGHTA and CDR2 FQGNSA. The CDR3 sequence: CASSLDSGRRTGELFF. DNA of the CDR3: TGTGCCAGCAGCTTAGATAGCGGGAGGAGGACCGGGGAGCTGTTTTTT.

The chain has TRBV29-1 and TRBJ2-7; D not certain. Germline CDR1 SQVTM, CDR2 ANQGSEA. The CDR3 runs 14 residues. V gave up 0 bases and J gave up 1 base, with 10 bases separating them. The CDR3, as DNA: TGCAGCGTTGAAGACCCCGGAACGTCCTACGAGCAGTACTTC. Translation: CSVEDPGTSYEQYF.

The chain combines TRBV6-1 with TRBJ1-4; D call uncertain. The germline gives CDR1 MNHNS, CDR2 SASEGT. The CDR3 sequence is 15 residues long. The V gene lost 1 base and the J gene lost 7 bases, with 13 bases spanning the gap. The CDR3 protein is CASSEVGRAGEKLFF. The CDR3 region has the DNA TGTGCCAGCAGTGAAGTGGGTAGGGCCGGTGAAAAACTGTTTTTT.

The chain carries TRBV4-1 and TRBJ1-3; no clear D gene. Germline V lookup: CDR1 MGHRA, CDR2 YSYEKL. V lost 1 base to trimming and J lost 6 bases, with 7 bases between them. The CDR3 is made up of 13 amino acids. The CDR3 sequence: CASSQVASNTIYF. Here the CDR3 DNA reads TGCGCCAGCAGCCAAGTCGCATCAAACACCATATATTTT.